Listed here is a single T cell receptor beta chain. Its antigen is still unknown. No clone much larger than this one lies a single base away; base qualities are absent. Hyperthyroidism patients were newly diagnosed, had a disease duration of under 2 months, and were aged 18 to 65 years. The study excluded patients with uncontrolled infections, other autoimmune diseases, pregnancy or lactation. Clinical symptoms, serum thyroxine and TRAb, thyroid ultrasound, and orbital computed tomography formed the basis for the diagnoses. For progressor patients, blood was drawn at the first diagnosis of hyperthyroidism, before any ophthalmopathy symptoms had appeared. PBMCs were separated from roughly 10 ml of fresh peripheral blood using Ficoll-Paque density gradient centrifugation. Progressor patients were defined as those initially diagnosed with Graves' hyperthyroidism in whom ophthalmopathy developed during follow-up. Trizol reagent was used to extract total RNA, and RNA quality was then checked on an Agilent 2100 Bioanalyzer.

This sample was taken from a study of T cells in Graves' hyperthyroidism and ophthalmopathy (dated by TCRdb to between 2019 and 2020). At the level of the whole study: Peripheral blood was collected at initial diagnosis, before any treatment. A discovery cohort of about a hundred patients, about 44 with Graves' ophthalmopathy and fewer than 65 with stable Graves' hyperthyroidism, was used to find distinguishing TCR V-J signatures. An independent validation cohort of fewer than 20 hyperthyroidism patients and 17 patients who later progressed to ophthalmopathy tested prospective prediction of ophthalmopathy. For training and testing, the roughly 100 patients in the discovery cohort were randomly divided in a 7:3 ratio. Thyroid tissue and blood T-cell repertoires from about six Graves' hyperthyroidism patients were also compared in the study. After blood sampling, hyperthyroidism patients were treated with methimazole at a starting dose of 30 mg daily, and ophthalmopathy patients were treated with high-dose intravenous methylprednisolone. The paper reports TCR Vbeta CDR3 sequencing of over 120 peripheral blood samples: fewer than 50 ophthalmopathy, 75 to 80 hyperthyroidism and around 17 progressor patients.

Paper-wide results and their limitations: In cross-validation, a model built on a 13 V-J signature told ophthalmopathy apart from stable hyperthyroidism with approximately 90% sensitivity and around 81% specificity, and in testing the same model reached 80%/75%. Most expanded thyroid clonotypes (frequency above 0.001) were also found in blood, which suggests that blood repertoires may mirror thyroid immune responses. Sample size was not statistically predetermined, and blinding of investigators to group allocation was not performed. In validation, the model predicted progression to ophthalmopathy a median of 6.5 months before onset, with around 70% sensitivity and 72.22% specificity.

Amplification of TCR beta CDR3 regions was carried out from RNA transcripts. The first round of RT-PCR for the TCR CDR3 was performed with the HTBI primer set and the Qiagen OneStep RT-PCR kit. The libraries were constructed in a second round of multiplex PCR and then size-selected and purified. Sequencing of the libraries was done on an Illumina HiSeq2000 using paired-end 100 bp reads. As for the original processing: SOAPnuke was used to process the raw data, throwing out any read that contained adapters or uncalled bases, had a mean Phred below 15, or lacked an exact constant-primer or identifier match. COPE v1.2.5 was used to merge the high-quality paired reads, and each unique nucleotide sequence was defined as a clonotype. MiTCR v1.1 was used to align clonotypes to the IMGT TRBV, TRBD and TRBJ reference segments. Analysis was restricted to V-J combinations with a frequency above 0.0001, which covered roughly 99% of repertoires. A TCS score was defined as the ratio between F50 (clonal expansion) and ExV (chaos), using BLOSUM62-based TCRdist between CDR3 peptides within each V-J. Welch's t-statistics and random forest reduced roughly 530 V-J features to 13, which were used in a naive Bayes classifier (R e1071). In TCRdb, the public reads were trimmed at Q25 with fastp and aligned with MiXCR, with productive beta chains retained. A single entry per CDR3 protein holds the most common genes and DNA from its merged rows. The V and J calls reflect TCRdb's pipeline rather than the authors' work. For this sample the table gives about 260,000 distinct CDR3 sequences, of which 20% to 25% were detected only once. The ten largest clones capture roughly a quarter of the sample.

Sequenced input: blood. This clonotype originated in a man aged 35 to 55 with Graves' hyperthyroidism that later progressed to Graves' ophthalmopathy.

Here is the DNA: TGCAGTGCTAGGAGTTTAGGCAATCAGCCCCAGCATTTT. This translates into CSARSLGNQPQHF. This chain is built from TRBV20-1 and TRBJ1-5; the D gene lacks a confident call. CDR1 DFQATT and CDR2 SNEGSKA are derived from the germline V gene (reference sequence). Including cysteine and phenylalanine, the CDR3 has 13 amino acids. Just the 39-base CDR3 DNA is kept, in frame starting at base 1. Trimming at the junction amounts to 3 bases on V and 2 bases on J, and the germline ends lie 8 bases apart.